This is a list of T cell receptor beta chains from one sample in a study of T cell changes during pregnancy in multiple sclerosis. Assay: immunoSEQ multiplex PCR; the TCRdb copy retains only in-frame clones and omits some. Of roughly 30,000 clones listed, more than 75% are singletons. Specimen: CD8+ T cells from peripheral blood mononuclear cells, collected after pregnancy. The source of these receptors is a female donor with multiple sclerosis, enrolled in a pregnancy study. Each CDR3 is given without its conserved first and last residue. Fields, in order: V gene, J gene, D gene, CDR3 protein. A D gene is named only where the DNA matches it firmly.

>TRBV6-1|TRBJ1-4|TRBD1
ASIYGQGNEKLF
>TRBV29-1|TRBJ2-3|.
SVYTDTQY
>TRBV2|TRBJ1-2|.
ASSELGSFYGYT
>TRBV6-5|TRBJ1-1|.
ASSYFAGSNTEAF
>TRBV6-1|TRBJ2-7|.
ASSESGDSSYEQY
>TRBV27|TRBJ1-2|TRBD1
ASSYGPGTDNGHGYT
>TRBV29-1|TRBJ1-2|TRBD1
SVPGQGAVGYT
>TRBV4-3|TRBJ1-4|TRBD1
ASSRHLGQGARQAHEKLF
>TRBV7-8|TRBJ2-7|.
ASSPPGIYEQY
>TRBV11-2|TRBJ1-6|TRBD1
ASSFEPGQRLTPLH
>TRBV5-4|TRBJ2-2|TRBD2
ASSAGTSYRDTGELF
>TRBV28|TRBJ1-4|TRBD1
ASSGKDRVEKLF
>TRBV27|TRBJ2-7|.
ASSFSPDSFLYEQY
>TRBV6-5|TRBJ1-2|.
ASSYSEGDGGYT
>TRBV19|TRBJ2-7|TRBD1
ASSIGTEYEQY
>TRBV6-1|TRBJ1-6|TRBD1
ASSSTGENSPLH
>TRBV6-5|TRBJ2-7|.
ASSYFPGVGEQY
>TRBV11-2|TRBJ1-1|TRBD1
ASSFLRQGRNTEAF
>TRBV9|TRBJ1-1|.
ASSVYSQNTEAF
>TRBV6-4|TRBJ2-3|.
ASSLESGGTDTQY
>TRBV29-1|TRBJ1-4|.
SVTVGVRGEKLF
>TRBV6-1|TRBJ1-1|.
ASSEAAGTMNTEAF
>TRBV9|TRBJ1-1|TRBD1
AILGQGNTEAF
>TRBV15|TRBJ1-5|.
ATSREGEVGYDPQH
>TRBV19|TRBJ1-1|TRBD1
ASSNTGGMPEAF
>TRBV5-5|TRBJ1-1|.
ASSLGWGGLGEAF
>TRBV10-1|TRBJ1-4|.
ASSESVLGGKDEKLF
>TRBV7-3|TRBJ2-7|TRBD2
ASSLGGANEQY
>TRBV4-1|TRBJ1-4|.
ASSQGQGKETNEKLF
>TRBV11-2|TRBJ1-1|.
ASSLDAEAF
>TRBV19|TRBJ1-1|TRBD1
ASSPQWGTDEAF
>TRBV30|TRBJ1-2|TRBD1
ACWTGPSNGYT
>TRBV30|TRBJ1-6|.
AWSVMSISYNSPLH
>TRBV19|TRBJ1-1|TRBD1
ASSIGTGFDTEAF
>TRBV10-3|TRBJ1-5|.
ATHTDNQPQH
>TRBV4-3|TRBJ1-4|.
ASSQLTGRNEKLF